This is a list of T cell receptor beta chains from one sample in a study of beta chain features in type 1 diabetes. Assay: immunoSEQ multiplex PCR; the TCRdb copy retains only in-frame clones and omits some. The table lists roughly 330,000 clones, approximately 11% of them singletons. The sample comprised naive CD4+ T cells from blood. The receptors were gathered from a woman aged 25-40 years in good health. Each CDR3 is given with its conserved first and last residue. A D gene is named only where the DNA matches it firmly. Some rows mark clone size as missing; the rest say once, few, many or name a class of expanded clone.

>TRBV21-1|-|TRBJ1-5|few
CASSVAGNQPQHF
TGTGCCAGCAGCGTCGCAGGGAATCAGCCCCAGCATTTT
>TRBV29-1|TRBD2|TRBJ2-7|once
CSAMGLAGGNYEQYF
TGCAGCGCCATGGGACTAGCGGGAGGAAACTACGAGCAGTACTTC
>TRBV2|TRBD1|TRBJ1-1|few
CASRPGGTGPNTEAFF
TGTGCCAGCAGGCCAGGGGGGACAGGGCCGAACACTGAAGCTTTCTTT
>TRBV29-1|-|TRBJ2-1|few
CSVARGDWGNEQFF
TGCAGCGTTGCCCGCGGGGATTGGGGCAATGAGCAGTTCTTC
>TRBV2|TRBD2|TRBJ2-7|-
CASSEEASGRFYEQYF
TGTGCCAGCAGTGAAGAAGCTAGCGGGAGGTTCTACGAGCAGTACTTC
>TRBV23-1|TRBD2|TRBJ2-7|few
CASSLGGRDLASYEQYF
TGCGCCAGCAGTCTAGGAGGGAGGGACCTTGCCTCCTACGAGCAGTACTTC
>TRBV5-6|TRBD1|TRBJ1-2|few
CASSLEDRLHYGYTF
TGTGCCAGCAGCTTGGAGGACAGGCTGCACTATGGCTACACCTTC
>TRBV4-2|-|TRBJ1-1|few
CASSQESGFVEAFF
TGTGCCAGCAGCCAAGAGTCCGGTTTCGTTGAAGCTTTCTTT
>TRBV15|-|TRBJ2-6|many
CATSTVLTGANVLTF
TGTGCCACCAGCACAGTCCTGACTGGGGCCAACGTCCTGACTTTC
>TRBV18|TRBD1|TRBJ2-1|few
CASSLWTGQIYNEQFF
TGTGCCAGCTCACTCTGGACAGGCCAAATCTACAATGAGCAGTTCTTC